A selection of T cell receptor beta chains follows, all from one sample in a study of blood T cell repertoires in COVID-19. Generated by immunoSEQ multiplex PCR, the TCRdb table keeps only in-frame clones and is missing some. Altogether fewer than 65,000 clones are present, roughly 80% being singletons, with the ten largest covering 25%. The source material was peripheral blood. Every receptor here comes from a human donor in a cohort sampled during active COVID-19. The CDR3 runs from the conserved cysteine through the conserved F or W. Fields, in order: V gene, D gene, J gene, clone size, CDR3 DNA, CDR3 protein. D genes are given only for firm matches. Not every row has a clone size; where given, it reads once, few, many or a size class.

>TRBV19|NA|TRBJ2-1|once
TGTGCCAGTAGTCCGGACAGATCCATGATTGATGAGCAGTTCTTC
CASSPDRSMIDEQFF
>TRBV7-2|NA|TRBJ2-7|NA
TGTGCCAGCGGGAGAGCTTACGAGCAGTACTTC
CASGRAYEQYF
>TRBV25-1|NA|TRBJ2-7|NA
TGTGCCAGCAGCCGCCCCGAGGGCACCTACGAGCAGTACTTC
CASSRPEGTYEQYF
>TRBV30|NA|TRBJ1-2|NA
TGTGCCTGGAGTGTCGGGTTCAGCTATGGCTACACCTTC
CAWSVGFSYGYTF
>TRBV7-2|NA|TRBJ1-2|NA
TGTGCCAGCAGCTTTGGGCGAAGCTATGGCTACACCTTC
CASSFGRSYGYTF
>TRBV23-1|TRBD1|TRBJ1-5|NA
TGCGCCAGCAGGGGACAGTATGAAAATCAGCCCCAGCATTTT
CASRGQYENQPQHF
>TRBV5-6|TRBD1|TRBJ1-2|NA
TGTGCCAGCAGCCCGCTTGGCTTCCAGGGGGCGCATGGCTACACCTTC
CASSPLGFQGAHGYTF
>TRBV18|NA|TRBJ2-1|NA
TGTGCCAGCTCACCACTCAGGGGATCCTACAATGAGCAGTTCTTC
CASSPLRGSYNEQFF
>TRBV10-3|TRBD1|TRBJ1-2|NA
TGTGCCATCAGTGAGCCCCACTTGAGGACAGGGAACTATGGCTACACCTTC
CAISEPHLRTGNYGYTF
>TRBV5-1|TRBD2|TRBJ2-1|few
TGCGCCAGCAGCCCAACACCGGGACTATCCTACAATGAGCAGTTCTTC
CASSPTPGLSYNEQFF
>TRBV27|NA|TRBJ2-1|NA
TGTGCCAGCAGTTTTCCTAGCGAGGGAACCACCTACAATGAGCAGTTCTTC
CASSFPSEGTTYNEQFF
>TRBV11-2|TRBD2|TRBJ2-1|NA
TGTGCCAGCAGCTTAGATCGGGGCGGGGGAGTCTACAATGAGCAGTTCTTC
CASSLDRGGGVYNEQFF
>TRBV6-5|NA|TRBJ1-6|NA
TGTGCCAGCGGAACAGGGATTCAATCCCTCCACTTT
CASGTGIQSLHF
>TRBV7-9|NA|TRBJ2-6|NA
TGTGCCAGCACCCTCGGGGAGTCCGGGGCCAACGTCCTGACTTTC
CASTLGESGANVLTF
>TRBV21-1|NA|TRBJ2-5|few
TGTGCCAGCAGCAAACGGGTCAGGGGGCCAGAGACCCAGTACTTC
CASSKRVRGPETQYF
>TRBV9|NA|TRBJ2-2|NA
TGTGCCAGCAGCGTAGGGGTCGGGACTCCAAACACCGGGGAGCTGTTTTTT
CASSVGVGTPNTGELFF
>TRBV11-1|TRBD2|TRBJ2-7|NA
TGTGCCAGCGGACTAGCGGTACAATACGAGCAGTACTTC
CASGLAVQYEQYF
>TRBV18|NA|TRBJ1-4|once
TGTGCCAGCTCACCACCCGTAGGGGCGCGAGAAAAACTGTTTTTT
CASSPPVGAREKLFF
>TRBV7-8|NA|TRBJ1-3|few
TGTGCCAGCAGCTTAGGGGGCGCTGGAAACACCATATATTTT
CASSLGGAGNTIYF
>TRBV19|TRBD1|TRBJ2-1|NA
TGTGCCAGTTCCGGACAGGGTATTCGGGATGAGCAGTTCTTC
CASSGQGIRDEQFF
>TRBV2|TRBD1|TRBJ1-6|NA
TGTGCCAGCAGTGAAACGGGACAGGGCCCTTCACCCCTCCACTTT
CASSETGQGPSPLHF
>TRBV9|TRBD2|TRBJ2-5|NA
TGTGCCAGCAGCCCAACCCAGCGGGGGACCCAAGAGACCCAGTACTTC
CASSPTQRGTQETQYF
>TRBV9|TRBD2|TRBJ2-1|NA
TGTGCCAGCAGCGTAGCTTCGCTAGCGGGAGTCCTGGGTGAGCAGTTCTTC
CASSVASLAGVLGEQFF
>TRBV29-1|NA|TRBJ1-1|NA
TGCAGCGTTGAATCGAACCTCGGGACTGAAGCTTTCTTT
CSVESNLGTEAFF
>TRBV2|NA|TRBJ2-3|NA
TGTGCCAGCAATAAGCGCACAGATACGCAGTATTTT
CASNKRTDTQYF
>TRBV3-1/TRBV3-2|NA|TRBJ1-1|NA
TGTGCCAGCAGCCAGTGGTTAGTGAACACTGAAGCTTTCTTT
CASSQWLVNTEAFF
>TRBV2|TRBD1|TRBJ1-6|once
TGTGCCAGCAGTCCCGGGACAGGGACTTCACCCCTCCACTTT
CASSPGTGTSPLHF
>TRBV7-8|NA|TRBJ1-1|NA
TGTGCCAGCAGCTGGAGGACCCTCTACCCCACTGAAGCTTTCTTT
CASSWRTLYPTEAFF
>TRBV27|TRBD2|TRBJ2-7|NA
TGTGCCAGCAGTTCACTAGCGGGGTCCGCCTACGAGCAGTACTTC
CASSSLAGSAYEQYF
>TRBV18|TRBD1|TRBJ1-1|NA
TGTGCCAGCTCACCCAGGACAGGGTTGACCACTGAAGCTTTCTTT
CASSPRTGLTTEAFF
>TRBV7-9|NA|TRBJ2-5|NA
TGTGCCAGCAGACGGACAGCTCAAGAGACCCAGTACTTC
CASRRTAQETQYF
>TRBV7-9|NA|TRBJ2-6|NA
TGTGCCAGCCAACAGGATGGTAGCTCTGGGGCCAACGTCCTGACTTTC
CASQQDGSSGANVLTF
>TRBV12-3/TRBV12-4|TRBD2|TRBJ2-5|once
TGTGCCAGCAGAAGGACGGGGGGTGAGACCCAGTACTTC
CASRRTGGETQYF
>TRBV7-2|TRBD1|TRBJ1-5|NA
TGTGCCAGCAGACGACAGGGGAGCAATCAGCCCCAGCATTTT
CASRRQGSNQPQHF
>TRBV6-5|NA|TRBJ1-1|few
TGTGCCAGCAGTTACCGGAACACTGAAGCTTTCTTT
CASSYRNTEAFF
>TRBV6-1|NA|TRBJ2-7|few
TGTGCCAGCAGTGAAGTCCTAGCCTACGAGCAGTACTTC
CASSEVLAYEQYF
>TRBV7-2|NA|TRBJ1-2|NA
TGTGCCAGCAGCTTTACAGCTCTGAACGTGAATGGCTACACCTTC
CASSFTALNVNGYTF
>TRBV19|TRBD1|TRBJ1-1|NA
TGTGCCAGTAGTATGTATAGGCAGGGGGCGGTCACTGAAGCTTTCTTT
CASSMYRQGAVTEAFF
>TRBV6-5|TRBD1|TRBJ1-5|NA
TGTGCCAGCTCCTTCGGACAGGGGCTATATCAGCCCCAGCATTTT
CASSFGQGLYQPQHF
>TRBV28|NA|TRBJ1-5|NA
TGTGCCAGCGCCGCGGAGGGCAGGCAGCATTTT
CASAAEGRQHF
>TRBV21-1|NA|TRBJ2-1|NA
TGTGCCAGCCCTGGGGCGGGAGGGCACAATGAGCAGTTCTTC
CASPGAGGHNEQFF